The T cell receptor beta chain under discussion was sequenced for a study of CD8+ T cells in alopecia areata. Whole-study results and caveats: Tofacitinib delivered significant drops in scalp clonality and in expanded CD8+ clones among the top 100. In blood and scalp, many expanded lesional clones persisted during tofacitinib. Clarity of TCR sharing across patients fell short of that in mice, possibly HLA-related.

Comment on this clone: What it binds is not known.

This CDR3 is 12 amino acids long. V lost 2 bases to trimming and J lost 5 bases, with 6 bases between them. Germline V gives CDR1 SEHNR, CDR2 FQNEAQ (reference sequence). The treatment denotes: oral pan-JAK inhibitor, 5-10 mg twice daily. RNA was isolated and reverse transcribed to cDNA, the sequencing template. Clones were sequenced by immunoSEQ multiplex PCR, and TCRdb holds only the in-frame ones, with some missing. Of more than 200,000 clones listed, 64% were seen once; the top ten hold 4% to 4.5%. The chain has TRBV7-9 and TRBJ1-2, with unresolved D. Sequenced material: CD4+ T cells sorted from blood, taken at week 4, from a patient treated with tofacitinib. This clonotype was sampled from a human donor with alopecia areata. CDR3 region: CASSLRDYGYTF. The CDR3 DNA sequence: TGTGCCAGCAGCTTAAGAGATTATGGCTACACCTTC.